The 17 T cell receptor beta chains listed next were all sequenced from one sample in a study of OX40 agonist ivuxolimab in advanced cancers. Data came from immunoSEQ multiplex PCR; TCRdb stores just in-frame clones and leaves some out. The repertoire has some 72,000 clones, roughly nine tenths of them found once; the top ten carry roughly 2.8%. Specimen: CD4+ or CD8+ T cells sorted from blood, collected in a trial of the OX40 agonist ivuxolimab. These receptors all come from an adult with an advanced solid tumor such as melanoma, head and neck, liver or kidney cancer.

The V gene is TRBV5-1, the J gene TRBJ2-7; TRBD1 matches 7 bases. CDR3 size: 13 residues. V was clipped by 4 bases and J by 2 bases; unmatched bases: 3. The germline CDR1 and CDR2 sequences are SGHRS and YFSETQ. The CDR3 spells CASSRGQAYEQYF. In DNA form, the CDR3 reads TGCGCCAGCAGCCGAGGACAGGCCTACGAGCAGTACTTC.

The chain carries TRBV5-4 and TRBJ2-5; 13 nucleotides agree with TRBD2. CDR3 length: 17 residues. Trimming at V came to 4 bases and at J to 1 base, leaving 7 bases not matched to a gene. Per germline, CDR1 SGHNT and CDR2 YYREEE (reference sequence). CDR3 DNA sequence: TGTGCCAGCAGCCTGACTAGCGGGGGGCCGCCCCAAGAGACCCAGTACTTC. This codes for CASSLTSGGPPQETQYF. Variable domain in full (rest from reference TRBV5-4 and TRBJ2-5): ETGVTQSPTHLIKTRGQQVTLRCSSQSGHNTVSWYQQALGQGPQFIFQYYREEENGRGNFPPRFSGLQFPNYSSELNVNALELDDSALYLCASSLTSGGPPQETQYFGPGTRLLVL.

The V and J genes are TRBV6-5 and TRBJ1-1; TRBD1 agrees at 8 bases. Germline assignment: CDR1 MNHEY and CDR2 SVGAGI. The CDR3 spans 14 residues. J was trimmed by 5 bases and V by 5 bases; bases with no gene match: 7. CDR3 nucleotide sequence: TGTGCCAGCAGTCAAGCAGGGGGCGGGACTGAAGCTTTCTTT. It is translated as CASSQAGGGTEAFF.

The V gene is TRBV30, the J gene TRBJ1-3; D is unresolved. This CDR3 spans 15 amino acids. V lost 1 base and J 8 bases, leaving 18 bases between the germline ends. The V gene's germline CDR1 is GTSNPN and CDR2 SVGIG (reference sequence). The CDR3 here is CAWSEPQPFGDTIYF. The CDR3 bases are TGTGCCTGGAGTGAGCCCCAACCCTTCGGGGACACCATATATTTT.

This chain links TRBV9 with TRBJ2-3; 7 positions match TRBD2. Germline CDR1 and CDR2: SGDLS and YYNGEE. V dropped 0 bases and J dropped 11; count of bases not matched to a gene: 12. This CDR3 region has 15 residues. CDR3 loop: CASSVASSGARLQYF. DNA for the CDR3: TGTGCCAGCAGCGTAGCGTCTAGCGGCGCACGTTTGCAGTATTTT.

The V and J genes are TRBV7-1 and TRBJ2-6; D gene uncertain. Being an ORF, TRBV7-1 has a function that is uncertain. This CDR3 is built from 14 residues. Trimming left V 5 bases short and J 3 bases short, with 8 bases between. The CDR3 DNA is TGTGCCAGCAGCCCCACTAATGGGGCCAACGTCCTGACTTTC. Translating gives CASSPTNGANVLTF.

The chain employs TRBV4-2 and TRBJ1-2, with D perhaps TRBD1 (5 bases). The CDR3 totals 15 residues. Germline V gives CDR1 LGHNA, CDR2 YNFKEQ. The V and J ends lost 0 bases and 7 bases respectively, with 15 bases between them. CDR3 sequence reads: CASSQEIRGGGGYTF. CDR3 sequence (DNA): TGTGCCAGCAGCCAAGAAATCCGGGGCGGGGGTGGCTACACCTTC.

The CDR3 bases are TGTGCCAGCAGCTTAGCCGGAAACACCATATATTTT. This codes for CASSLAGNTIYF. This chain links TRBV7-2 with TRBJ1-3; D is ambiguous. Per the germline V gene, CDR1 is SGHTA and CDR2 is FQGNSA. V was clipped by 0 bases and J by 4 bases, with 1 base between them. This CDR3 is 12 amino acids long.

V usage is TRBV30 and J usage is TRBJ2-1, with D hard to call. This CDR3 is built from 14 residues. The germline V gene encodes CDR1 GTSNPN and CDR2 SVGIG (reference sequence). Trimming pared 3 bases from V and 0 bases from J, leaving 9 bases between. CDR3 in amino acids: CAWSNWGSYNEQFF. CDR3 DNA sequence: TGTGCCTGGAGCAATTGGGGCTCCTACAATGAGCAGTTCTTC.

CDR3 residues: CASSSLPLGQGAPGTQHF. In nucleotides, the CDR3 is TGCGCCAGCAGCTCGCTTCCCCTAGGACAGGGGGCTCCCGGGACCCAGCATTTT. V usage is TRBV5-1 and J usage is TRBJ1-5; 11 bases fit TRBD1. CDR1 SGHRS and CDR2 YFSETQ come from the germline V gene. V trimming: 3 bases; J trimming: 11 bases; junction bases outside the gene matches: 19. The length of the CDR3 is 18 residues.

The chain is built from TRBV11-3 and TRBJ2-3; D is perhaps TRBD2 (6 bases). The V gene's germline CDR1 is SGHNT and CDR2 YENEEA. Trimming stripped 1 base from V and 0 bases from J, with 11 bases between. The CDR3 contains 16 residues. This chain's CDR3 is CASSLGREYSTDTQYF. The CDR3 nucleotides are TGTGCCAGCAGCTTAGGACGGGAGTACAGCACAGATACGCAGTATTTT.

The J gene is TRBJ1-2, the V gene TRBV30; 8 bases are shared with TRBD1. From germline, CDR1 is GTSNPN and CDR2 SVGIG (reference sequence). The CDR3 spans 13 residues. J gave up 5 bases and V 6 bases, and 8 bases lay outside the gene matches. CDR3 amino acids: CACPQGAGYGYTF. Here the CDR3 DNA reads TGTGCCTGTCCTCAGGGGGCTGGGTATGGCTACACCTTC.

The chain links TRBV5-1 to TRBJ1-2, with D possibly TRBD1 on 6 matching bases. Deletions cut 3 bases from V and 4 bases from J, with 7 bases between. Looked up from germline, CDR1 is SGHRS and CDR2 is YFSETQ. The CDR3 runs to 12 residues. CDR3 sequence (DNA): TGCGCCAGCAGCTCGGACAGCTATGGCTACACCTTC. Encoded protein: CASSSDSYGYTF.

The V call is TRBV5-1, the J call TRBJ1-2; the D gene is possibly TRBD1 (5 bases). The CDR3 extends over 15 amino acids. Deletions cut 0 bases from V and 7 bases from J, with 16 bases between. CDR1 and CDR2 (germline): SGHRS, YFSETQ. For the CDR3, the DNA is TGCGCCAGCAGCTTGGCCGCCACCGGGGCGGGTGGCTACACCTTC. This gives the protein CASSLAATGAGGYTF.

The V and J genes are TRBV9 and TRBJ2-5; 7 bases align to TRBD2. V dropped 4 bases and J dropped 5; count of bases not matched to a gene: 8. The CDR3 length is 14 residues. CDR1 is SGDLS, CDR2 YYNGEE, per germline. This CDR3 is CASSPRTSEETQYF. The CDR3 coding sequence is TGTGCCAGCAGCCCCCGGACTAGTGAGGAGACCCAGTACTTC. Based on the CDR3 plus reference TRBV9 and TRBJ2-5, the full variable domain is DSGVTQTPKHLITATGQRVTLRCSPRSGDLSVYWYQQSLDQGLQFLIQYYNGEERAKGNILERFSAQQFPDLHSELNLSSLELGDSALYFCASSPRTSEETQYFGPGTRLLVL.

The rearrangement uses TRBV7-2 and TRBJ2-7; 8 bases align to TRBD1. CDR1 is SGHTA and CDR2 is FQGNSA in the germline V gene. The CDR3 sequence is 16 residues long. V shed 5 bases, J shed 2 bases, and the junction held 11 bases outside the gene matches. CDR3 loop: CASSPYRDRITYEQYF. DNA of the CDR3: TGTGCCAGCAGCCCCTACCGGGACAGGATAACCTACGAGCAGTACTTC.

V usage is TRBV5-1 and J usage is TRBJ2-5; D unresolved. The CDR3 loop spans 13 amino acids. CDR1 SGHRS and CDR2 YFSETQ come from the germline V gene. Trimming shortened V by 8 bases and J by 5 bases, and 16 bases separated the two germline ends. In nucleotides, the CDR3 is TGCGCCAGTAATCCGTCCACTTTCGAGACCCAGTACTTC. Translating it yields CASNPSTFETQYF.